The subject of this entry is one T cell receptor (beta chain). At one end, the junction sequence differs from germline, possibly due to a read error. This CDR3 is built from 15 residues. Germline V gene data show CDR1 as SGHNT and CDR2 as YENEEA. This sample was taken from a study of blood T cell repertoires in COVID-19. Sequenced by immunoSEQ multiplex PCR; TCRdb stores in-frame clones only, minus some. The sample shows fewer than 450,000 clones, more than 75% of them seen only once. Patients from Seattle were sampled longitudinally, starting during active infection. The chain recombines TRBV11-3 with TRBJ2-1; 7 bases agree with TRBD2. This TCR came from a woman between 45 and 65 years old with COVID-19, enrolled during active disease. Sequenced: peripheral blood. The CDR3 nucleotides read TGTGCCAGCACCTTACAAAGCGGGGCGAACAATGAGCAGTTCTTC. Translated, it gives CASTLQSGANNEQFF.